This T cell receptor (beta chain) was recovered during a study of untreated major depressive disorder. Study outcomes and limitations: CD4+ T cells from depressed patients used TRBV05-01 (Vbeta 5.1) more often than controls. Sequencing showed nonsignificant TRBV25-01 and TRBV02-01 differences matching flow cytometry. In every subject, the five largest TRBV05-01 clones were private.

Patients had moderate to severe depression. Profiling relied on immunoSEQ multiplex PCR, and the TCRdb table lists in-frame clones only, not all of them. Of about 19,000 clones listed, more than 85% were seen once; the top ten hold 0.5% to 0.65%. This CDR3 has 13 amino acids. Trimming cost V 5 bases and J 0 bases, with 5 bases left between them. Germline assignment: CDR1 SEHNR and CDR2 FQNEAQ (reference sequence). Comments on this clone: What it binds is unknown.

The V call is TRBV7-9, the J call TRBJ2-1; no reliable D call. This sequence originates from a woman between 40 and 55 years old with major depressive disorder. Sequencing was done on a sample of CD4+ T cells from PBMCs. The CDR3 bases are TGTGCCAGCAGCCCGGTCTCCTACAATGAGCAGTTCTTC. Protein product: CASSPVSYNEQFF.